These 22 T cell receptor beta chains came from one sample sequenced in a study of T cell repertoires in cytomegalovirus infection. Via MiXCR, TCRdb re-called the reads, giving one row per CDR3 protein. The sample holds some 97,000 distinct CDR3 sequences; less than 25% are singletons and the top ten take around 40%. The sequenced sample consisted of CD8+ T cells from PBMCs. Receptors originate from a human donor in good health (CMV status not recorded). Some clones in this sample may be carry-over from other donors' samples.

This clonotype was observed a few times. The chain carries TRBV12-3 or TRBV12-4 and TRBJ2-1, with a possible D match to TRBD2 (6 bases). CDR3 length: 15 residues. V was cut by 5 bases and J by 4 bases, with 15 bases left in between. The CDR3 is CASSPHSGQYNEQFF. CDR3 sequence (DNA): TGTGCCAGCAGTCCCCACAGCGGGCAATACAATGAGCAGTTCTTC.

This clonotype turned up a few times. V is TRBV27 and J is TRBJ2-7; TRBD1 agrees at 9 bases. With V trimmed by 8 bases and J by 5 bases, 10 bases remained unmatched. This CDR3 has 14 residues. From germline, CDR1 is MNHEY and CDR2 SMNVEV (reference sequence). In nucleotides, the CDR3 is TGTGCCAGCGCCCCCGCCGGGACAGGGAACGAGCAGTACTTC. It translates to CASAPAGTGNEQYF.

In this sample, this clonotype turned up a few times. The chain links TRBV5-5 to TRBJ2-2; TRBD2 agrees at 8 bases. V lost 0 bases to trimming and J lost 7 bases; unmatched junction nucleotides: 14. This CDR3 has 18 amino acids. CDR1 SGHKS and CDR2 YYEKEE come from the germline V gene (reference sequence). The CDR3 protein is CASSLAGFTSGAHGELFF. CDR3 in DNA: TGTGCCAGCAGCTTGGCCGGGTTCACTAGCGGAGCTCACGGGGAGCTGTTTTTT.

Ten or more counts support this clonotype. This chain uses TRBV7-9 with TRBJ2-1; maybe TRBD2 (6 bases). The CDR3 loop spans 14 amino acids. The V and J ends lost 4 bases and 4 bases respectively, with 11 bases between them. Germline V gene sequence: CDR1 SEHNR, CDR2 FQNEAQ (reference sequence). CDR3 DNA: TGTGCCAGCAGCTGGATAGCGGATTACAATGAGCAGTTCTTC. This codes for CASSWIADYNEQFF.

The table lists this clonotype with many counts. The rearrangement links TRBV7-9 to TRBJ2-3, with D perhaps matching TRBD2 (5 bases). The CDR3 is 17 residues long. Deletions cut 4 bases from V and 5 bases from J, with 22 bases between. Germline CDR1 and CDR2: SEHNR and FQNEAQ (reference sequence). CDR3 sequence reads: CASSSRVGEGRVDTQYF. The CDR3 bases are TGTGCCAGCAGCTCCCGCGTAGGAGAGGGCCGGGTAGATACGCAGTATTTT.

The chain employs TRBV27 and TRBJ2-3; D may be TRBD1 (6 bases). The CDR3 extends over 12 amino acids. V was clipped by 5 bases and J by 4 bases, with 7 bases between them. The germline V gene encodes CDR1 MNHEY and CDR2 SMNVEV (reference sequence). CDR3 protein: CASSGTSDTQYF. CDR3 coding DNA: TGTGCCAGCAGTGGGACATCAGATACGCAGTATTTT.

The sample holds many counts of this clonotype. This sequence joins TRBV4-1 and TRBJ2-7, with D tentatively TRBD1 (6 bases). Trimming cost V 2 bases and J 2 bases, with 13 bases left between them. The germline CDR1 and CDR2 sequences are MGHRA and YSYEKL. This CDR3 region has 15 residues. The CDR3 reads CASSQQGYPTYEQYF. The CDR3 DNA reads as TGCGCCAGCAGCCAACAGGGGTACCCCACCTACGAGCAGTACTTC.

As concerns this clonotype: At one of its ends the junction is not consistent with the germline gene, which may arise from a read error. The J gene is TRBJ2-7, the V gene TRBV4-3; D gene unclear. The CDR3 is made up of 13 amino acids. Germline CDR1 and CDR2: LGHNA and YSLEER. The CDR3 DNA follows: TGCGCCAGCAGCCAAGGGCACTCCGACGAGCAGTACTTC. Its translation is CASSQGHSDEQYF.

This clonotype was seen ten or more times. The chain links TRBV7-9 to TRBJ1-2; a weak D match, TRBD1 (6 bases). The CDR3 runs to 15 residues. CDR1 and CDR2 (germline): SEHNR, FQNEAQ (reference sequence). Deletions cut 3 bases from V and 4 bases from J, with 15 bases between. CDR3 region: CASSFGAGARYGYTF. CDR3 bases: TGTGCCAGCAGCTTCGGCGCAGGGGCCCGCTATGGCTACACCTTC.

This clonotype was counted many times. V and J are TRBV7-8 and TRBJ2-7; 10 bases match TRBD2. From germline, CDR1 is SGHVS and CDR2 FQNEAQ. The CDR3 contains 16 residues. The V gene end was trimmed by 1 base and the J gene end by 1 base; junction bases not matched to a gene: 4. The CDR3 reads CASSLVAGGGSYEQYF. CDR3 bases: TGTGCCAGCAGCTTAGTAGCGGGGGGCGGGTCCTACGAGCAGTACTTC.

The chain couples TRBV7-6 to TRBJ2-7; 8 nucleotides match TRBD2. Germline V lookup: CDR1 SGHVS, CDR2 FNYEAQ. The CDR3 contains 14 residues. J was trimmed by 5 bases and V by 3 bases; bases with no gene match: 6. CDR3 amino acids: CASSFAGGTNEQYF. For the CDR3, the DNA is TGTGCCAGCAGCTTCGCGGGGGGTACGAACGAGCAGTACTTC.

This clonotype showed up just a few times. The CDR3 is CASSQAGNEQFF. The CDR3 DNA reads as TGTGCCAGCAGCCAAGCGGGCAATGAGCAGTTCTTC. The chain couples TRBV14 to TRBJ2-1; D ambiguous. CDR3 length equals 12 residues. Germline values: CDR1 SGHDN, CDR2 FVKESK. V was cut by 1 base and J by 6 bases, with 4 bases left in between.

The rearrangement uses TRBV29-1 and TRBJ2-6; 10 bases agree with TRBD1. This CDR3 has 19 residues. The germline V gene has CDR1 SQVTM and CDR2 ANQGSEA. V was clipped by 0 bases and J by 0 bases; unmatched bases: 8. The CDR3 spells CSVEEAGTGDLSGANVLTF. CDR3 bases: TGCAGCGTTGAAGAGGCAGGGACAGGGGACCTCTCTGGGGCCAACGTCCTGACTTTC.

The V call is TRBV27, the J call TRBJ2-5, with a possible D match to TRBD1 (6 bases). Germline V gene sequence: CDR1 MNHEY, CDR2 SMNVEV (reference sequence). The CDR3 spans 15 residues. Deletions cut 5 bases from V and 1 base from J, with 14 bases between. The CDR3 reads CASSLIGTTQETQYF. In DNA form, the CDR3 reads TGTGCCAGCAGTCTCATCGGGACAACCCAAGAGACCCAGTACTTC.

In the case of this clonotype: The junction differs from germline at one of its ends, possibly a read error. The genes are TRBV14 and TRBJ2-7; D not resolved. CDR1 is SGHDN and CDR2 is FVKESK in the germline V gene. The CDR3 covers 13 residues. CDR3: CASSQVRSYEQYF. The DNA for the CDR3 is TGTGCCAGCAGTCAAGTAAGGAGCTACGAGCAGTACTTC.

This clonotype is termed medium-sized. This chain joins TRBV7-9 and TRBJ1-1, with no clear D. Trimming cost V 5 bases and J 7 bases, with 14 bases left between them. The CDR3 consists of 13 residues. Germline CDR1 reads SEHNR; CDR2 reads FQNEAQ (reference sequence). CDR3 region: CASSPGSANEAFF. In DNA, the CDR3 is TGTGCCAGCAGCCCCGGGTCGGCAAATGAAGCTTTCTTT.

The chain couples TRBV20-1 to TRBJ2-7; no reliable D call. V lost 0 bases to trimming and J lost 4 bases, with 13 bases between them. CDR3 length equals 14 residues. In germline, CDR1 is DFQATT, CDR2 SNEGSKA (reference sequence). CDR3 in amino acids: CSARDRVLMYEQYF. Here the CDR3 DNA reads TGCAGTGCTAGAGATCGAGTCCTAATGTACGAGCAGTACTTC.

This clonotype has a count of ten or more. V usage is TRBV3-1 and J usage is TRBJ2-1, with D hard to call. With 0 bases removed from V and 1 base from J, the gap between germline ends came to 10 bases. The CDR3 covers 16 residues. Germline assignment: CDR1 LGHDT and CDR2 YNNKEL (reference sequence). The CDR3 is CASSQDPPASYNEQFF. CDR3 bases: TGTGCCAGCAGCCAAGATCCCCCTGCGTCCTACAATGAGCAGTTCTTC.

V is TRBV6-8 and J is TRBJ2-7; 9 bases are shared with TRBD2. Per germline, CDR1 MNHGY and CDR2 SAAAGT. J lost 6 bases, V lost 6 bases, and 9 bases had no gene match. The CDR3 totals 14 residues. The CDR3 is CASRSQAGGSEQYF. The CDR3 bases are TGTGCCAGCAGGAGTCAAGCGGGGGGAAGCGAGCAGTACTTC.

V gene TRBV6-2 or TRBV6-3 combines with J gene TRBJ2-7; 9 nucleotides line up with TRBD1. Germline CDR1 and CDR2: MNHEY and SVGEGT. CDR3 length: 15 amino acids. Unmatched junction bases numbered 10, after V lost 5 bases and J lost 5 bases. The CDR3: CASSIGTGFSNEQYF. The DNA of the CDR3 is TGTGCCAGCAGTATTGGGACAGGGTTCAGTAACGAGCAGTACTTC.

The rearrangement links TRBV6-2 or TRBV6-3 to TRBJ2-7; D not resolved. Germline loops: CDR1 MNHEY, CDR2 SVGEGT. Deletions cut 3 bases from V and 2 bases from J, with 11 bases between. This CDR3 has 14 amino acids. CDR3 sequence reads: CASSYGNSAYEQYF. Here the CDR3 DNA reads TGTGCCAGCAGTTATGGGAACAGTGCCTACGAGCAGTACTTC.

Worth noting for this clonotype: One end of the junction varies from germline; a read error may be responsible. The V and J genes are TRBV5-6 and TRBJ2-7, with 8 bases fitting TRBD1. CDR3 length: 14 amino acids. CDR1 SGHDT and CDR2 YYEEEE come from the germline V gene. The CDR3 region is CAGSLSDRDYEQYF. The CDR3 nucleotides are TGTGCCGGCAGCCTATCGGACAGGGACTACGAGCAGTACTTC.